The present T cell receptor beta chain was sequenced within a study of identical twins. Overall study findings and caveats: Modeled out-of-frame TCR alpha sharing in monozygotic twins fell below observed levels. Beta clonotypes that were abundant in cord blood contained fewer insertions, a pattern absent from memory repertoires.

TCRdb re-derived calls from the 5' RACE reads in MiXCR, one entry per CDR3 protein. The data show about 480,000 distinct CDR3 sequences, with approximately 14% seen just once and roughly 0.56% held by the top ten. A word on this clonotype: Its antigen is still unknown. One junction end does not reproduce the germline sequence, and a read error may be involved.

Donors were all healthy Caucasians. CDR3 length equals 12 residues. CDR1 SEHNR and CDR2 FQNEAQ come from the germline V gene (reference sequence). These data were also filed under a second study, of yellow fever vaccine responses in identical twins. Per that paper: On the reported evidence, twins' vaccine T cell responses seemed partly convergent and partly personalized.

The TCR sequence derives from a young woman in good health. The sequencing input was CD4+ T cells sorted from blood. This sequence joins TRBV7-9 and TRBJ1-1, with D hard to call. This CDR3 is CASSFDIDLPSF. CDR3 DNA sequence: TGTGCCAGCAGCTTCGATATCGACCTCCCATCCTTT.